The present T cell receptor beta chain was sequenced within a study of cytomegalovirus exposure and HLA in healthy donors. The PCR made use of 60 Vbeta and 13 Jbeta primers. Assay: immunoSEQ multiplex PCR; the TCRdb copy retains only in-frame clones and omits some. The profile shows about 120,000 clones, roughly 69% of them singletons. This CDR3 has 15 residues. V was trimmed by 7 bases and J by 3 bases, leaving 15 bases between them. Germline V gives CDR1 SNHLY, CDR2 FYNNEI. The chain has TRBV2 and TRBJ1-4, with a tentative D call TRBD1 (6 bases). The specimen was PBMCs. The receptor was isolated from a woman aged 40 to 49 in good health and CMV-seropositive. The CDR3 protein is CASTRRGGANEKLFF. CDR3 in DNA: TGTGCCAGCACCCGGAGAGGGGGTGCTAATGAAAAACTGTTTTTT.